The 15 T cell receptor beta chains below all came from one sample that was sequenced in a study of blood T cell repertoires in COVID-19. Libraries were prepared by immunoSEQ multiplex PCR; TCRdb keeps only in-frame clonotypes and omits some of them. This sample has about 140,000 clones, with 84% found just once. Sequencing used peripheral blood. These receptors came from a human donor in a cohort sampled during active COVID-19.

Here the CDR3 reads CASRGLSSNTGELFF. The CDR3, as DNA: TGTGCCAGCCGCGGATTGTCATCGAACACCGGGGAGCTGTTTTTT. The chain is built from TRBV2 and TRBJ2-2; no clear D gene. Looked up from germline, CDR1 is SNHLY and CDR2 is FYNNEI. V lost 8 bases and J 0 bases, leaving 13 bases between the germline ends. The CDR3 length is 15 residues.

CDR3 coding DNA: TGTGCCAGCTCACCGGAGACAGCTATGGGTGGCTACACCTTC. This sequence encodes CASSPETAMGGYTF. The rearrangement uses TRBV18 and TRBJ1-2, with D perhaps TRBD1 (5 bases). Trimming removed 3 bases from V and 7 bases from J, with 15 bases in between. The CDR3 has 14 residues. Germline V gene sequence: CDR1 KGHSH, CDR2 LQKENI.

This chain joins TRBV18 and TRBJ2-5; D not resolved. Trimming pared 2 bases from V and 2 bases from J, leaving 9 bases between. This CDR3 has 14 amino acids. Germline CDR1 KGHSH, CDR2 LQKENI. The CDR3 nucleotides are TGTGCCAGCTCACCATTCCCCAGTCAAGAGACCCAGTACTTC. Translation gives CASSPFPSQETQYF.

The chain couples TRBV10-3 to TRBJ2-2, with 14 positions matching TRBD2. CDR3 length: 17 residues. The germline CDR1 and CDR2 sequences are ENHRY and SYGVKD. The V and J ends lost 5 bases and 1 base, in that order; junction bases with no gene match: 3. The CDR3 region has the DNA TGTGCCATCAGTTTCGGACTAGCGGGGGGGAACACCGGGGAGCTGTTTTTT. Its translation is CAISFGLAGGNTGELFF.

V usage is TRBV4-3 and J usage is TRBJ1-1; D gene unclear. Trimming took 0 bases from V and 0 from J, leaving 5 bases between them. The CDR3 has 14 amino acids. Germline-derived CDR1 and CDR2 are LGHNA and YSLEER. The CDR3: CASSQERLNTEAFF. The CDR3 DNA follows: TGCGCCAGCAGCCAAGAACGGTTGAACACTGAAGCTTTCTTT.

The chain recombines TRBV11-2 with TRBJ2-2; no clear D gene. The CDR3 runs 12 residues. Germline V lookup: CDR1 SGHAT, CDR2 FQNNGV. Trimming removed 1 base from V and 6 bases from J, with 3 bases in between. The CDR3 region has the DNA TGTGCCAGCAGCTTAGCGGCCGGGGAGCTGTTTTTT. Protein product: CASSLAAGELFF.

This chain links TRBV5-1 with TRBJ1-6; weak D call: TRBD1 (5 bases). Germline CDR1 SGHRS, CDR2 YFSETQ. Trimming cost V 1 base and J 10 bases, with 18 bases left between them. This CDR3 contains 16 residues. CDR3 DNA sequence: TGCGCCAGCAGCTTGTCTACGGGGGGTTCGGGGTCACCCCTCCACTTT. This encodes CASSLSTGGSGSPLHF.

This chain uses TRBV25-1 with TRBJ2-2; TRBD1 aligns across 10 bases. The CDR3 spans 16 residues. Germline CDR1 reads MGHDK; CDR2 reads SYGVNS. With 4 bases clipped from V and 6 bases from J, the junction kept 8 bases outside the gene matches. CDR3 DNA: TGTGCCAGCAGTGGGGACAGGGGAAAAGGGCCCGGGGAGCTGTTTTTT. Its protein is CASSGDRGKGPGELFF. Supplemented by reference TRBV25-1 and TRBJ2-2, the full variable domain reads EADIYQTPRYLVIGTGKKITLECSQTMGHDKMYWYQQDPGMELHLIHYSYGVNSTEKGDLSSESTVSRIRTEHFPLTLESARPSHTSQYLCASSGDRGKGPGELFFGEGSRLTVL.

This clone was counted between two and nine times. The rearrangement links TRBV9 to TRBJ1-2; D is unresolved. Germline assignment: CDR1 SGDLS and CDR2 YYNGEE. The V end lost 3 bases, the J end lost 2 bases, and 8 bases lay between the germline ends. The CDR3 covers 13 residues. The CDR3 nucleotides read TGTGCCAGCAGCGCCGGGGTGAACTATGGCTACACCTTC. Amino acids: CASSAGVNYGYTF.

The chain links TRBV5-1 to TRBJ2-7; no clear D gene. Trimming stripped 3 bases from V and 9 bases from J, with 10 bases between. This CDR3 is 11 amino acids long. Germline V CDR1 and CDR2: SGHRS, YFSETQ. Written as DNA, the CDR3 is TGCGCCAGCAGCTCTTCTGGCTGGCAGTACTTC. It is translated as CASSSSGWQYF.

This CDR3 is CARSPWGLAETSTDTQYF. In nucleotides, the CDR3 is TGTGCCAGAAGCCCCTGGGGACTAGCGGAAACTAGCACAGATACGCAGTATTTT. V gene TRBV7-5 combines with J gene TRBJ2-3; the table's D call TRBD2 went unverified against the DNA. TRBV7-5 is described as a pseudogene. This CDR3 is 18 amino acids long.

V and J are TRBV4-2 and TRBJ1-6; D possibly corresponds to TRBD1 (6 bases). The CDR3 has 15 residues. Trimming removed 1 base from V and 6 bases from J, with 10 bases in between. The germline V gene has CDR1 LGHNA and CDR2 YNFKEQ. For the CDR3, the DNA is TGTGCCAGCAGCCAAGTTACAGGGACTAATTCACCCCTCCACTTT. Encoded protein: CASSQVTGTNSPLHF.

The CDR3 loop is CASRSGTVNNNEQFF. CDR3 nucleotides: TGCGCCAGCAGGTCCGGGACAGTAAATAACAATGAGCAGTTCTTC. The chain recombines TRBV5-1 with TRBJ2-1; 7 bases agree with TRBD1. Germline loops: CDR1 SGHRS, CDR2 YFSETQ. The CDR3 length is 15 residues. V dropped 5 bases and J dropped 5; count of bases not matched to a gene: 10.

The rearrangement joins TRBV9 to TRBJ2-2; 8 bases are a match to TRBD1. The CDR3 length is 15 residues. CDR1 and CDR2 (germline): SGDLS, YYNGEE. Trimming removed 4 bases from V and 5 bases from J; junction bases left unmatched: 7. The chain's CDR3 is CASSLDRGNTGELFF. The CDR3 DNA sequence: TGTGCCAGCAGCCTAGACAGGGGAAATACCGGGGAGCTGTTTTTT.

The V call is TRBV6-5, the J call TRBJ1-3; D ambiguous. Trimming shortened V by 5 bases and J by 0 bases, and 8 bases separated the two germline ends. The CDR3 covers 14 residues. From germline, CDR1 is MNHEY and CDR2 SVGAGI. CDR3 residues: CASSPGISGNTIYF. The CDR3, as DNA: TGTGCCAGCAGTCCGGGGATCTCTGGAAACACCATATATTTT.